Sequencing of this T cell receptor beta chain was carried out in a study of beta chain features in type 1 diabetes. The overall study: Examination covered some 99,000,000 sorted cells spanning all samples.

With respect to this clone: Its target is unknown. One end of the junction fails to match germline, which may point to a read error.

Study findings and constraints: VDJ junctions sequenced from type 1 diabetes patients showed fewer insertions and more deletions. Researchers report that Type 1 diabetes patients had moderately but significantly shorter TCRB CDR3s across all four CD4+ subsets.

The germline CDR1 and CDR2 sequences are SGHTA and FQGNSA. The CDR3 runs to 14 residues. The sequenced template was cDNA made from the entire isolated RNA. About 3.7 million reads per sample were averaged for naive, central memory and regulatory samples. Measured with immunoSEQ multiplex PCR; TCRdb has only the in-frame clones, and not every one. The table includes roughly 260,000 clones, roughly 22% detected once. Central memory, naive, regulatory and stem cell-like memory CD4+ cells were sorted by CD45RO/CCR7/CD25/CD127/CD95/CD27. This TCR came from a woman between 40 and 50 years old with type 1 diabetes. The chain combines TRBV7-2 with TRBJ1-4, with TRBD1 matching 9 bases. Sequencing input: naive CD4+ T cells from blood. This CDR3 is CASSIGTGNVKLFF. The CDR3 DNA reads TGTGCCAGCAGCATCGGGACAGGGAATGTAAAACTGTTTTTT.